A single T cell receptor (beta chain) is shown here with its context. There is no known antigen for this receptor. Per-base qualities were not stored, and no clone one base away is much larger. This sample was included in a study of shared clonotypes between healthy human individuals (dated by TCRdb to between 2020 and 2021). As for the study more broadly: A couple of women and three men aged 18 to 49 years were included in the cohort. For each donor, CD4 naive and CD4 memory were each given three plates, CD8 naive was given two plates, and CD8 memory was given one plate. Blood TCR repertoires of five healthy adults were deeply sequenced to estimate repertoire size and the extent of clonotype sharing between individuals. Different laboratories and diverse techniques were used to prepare libraries and sequence TCR repertoires, to increase sequencing depth and limit assay-specific biases. Between about 0.94 and 8.9 billion PBMCs per donor were obtained by leukapheresis.

Healthy HIV-negative adults with no recently reported acute infections or vaccinations were included as donors. All donors were Caucasian adults living in Nashville, Tennessee, USA. CD4+ T cells were enriched by magnetic negative selection; naive cells were then positively selected on CD45RA, and the negative fraction formed the memory subset. Blood was collected by leukapheresis, and PBMCs were isolated by Ficoll-Histopaque density gradient centrifugation and then cryopreserved in liquid nitrogen vapor phase. Purity and quantity of every magnetically sorted T cell population were checked by analytical flow cytometry. From each sorted fraction, genomic DNA was isolated and quantified by UV absorbance on a Nanodrop 2000c. Using the deep immunoSEQ assay, TCR CDR3 regions were amplified from genomic DNA by multiplex PCR. Genomic DNA extracted from each cell subset was distributed evenly over all wells of several immunoSEQ 96-well plates, and each plate served as one replicate. Each replicate PCR for sorted subsets received about 0.2 ug genomic DNA, equal to about 30,000 T cell genomes. Purified libraries were quantified with a Qubit 3.0 fluorometer, sized on a Bioanalyzer 2100, and re-quantified with the KAPA Library Quantification kit. Each immunoSEQ 96-well plate was sequenced on its own single-read 150-cycle Illumina NextSeq 550 flow cell. From the authors' description of their analysis: Because the immunoSEQ output held only junctional sequences and lacked quality scores, the filtering could not match the filtering applied to full-length reads. To assign V/J genes and CDR3, sequences were annotated against IMGT germline references using PyIR, a Python wrapper for IgBLAST v1.9. Reads with weak V/J assignments (E-value above 1e-6), missing CDR3, stop codons, out-of-frame junctions, or ambiguous translated residues were removed. V3J clonotypes were defined by identical inferred V gene, J gene, and CDR3 amino acid sequence. Percentage overlap between repertoires was computed as shared unique clonotypes divided by the size of the smaller repertoire. Repertoire richness was assessed with RTK rarefaction, the Chao1 estimator, and Recon v2.1 estimates of unobserved clonotypes. For all TCRbeta clonotypes obtained by the gDNA method from four donors, generation probabilities were computed with OLGA. TCRdb re-hosts the immuneACCESS table, in-frame sequences only. Its copies lack some clones; in the studies checked, an unresolved V gene accounts for under half of them, and the cause for the rest is not known. V, J and clone size are those of that table, while D and trimming were read from the DNA. This sample lists 230,000 or so clones; over 50% were detected once. The top ten constitute around 10% of the sample.

The investigation overall reported the following: The small number of donors limited the genetic and exposure-history diversity represented. Based on pairwise subsampling, the degree of clonotype sharing among donors was expected to be affected by sequencing depth. Incomplete sequencing was indicated by rarefaction of sorted-subset datasets, despite the large sequencing depth. Clonotypes shared by all four sorted-subset donors showed higher generation probabilities than non-shared clonotypes. Sampling was restricted to blood, and TCR repertoires in tissues likely differ from the TCR repertoires found in blood. About 5% of naive CD4, 3.5% of naive CD8, about 2.1% of memory CD4, and 0.4% of memory CD8 clonotypes were shared across a few donors. Naive subsets generally had larger estimated clonotype richness than memory subsets did.

This TCR came from a man aged 30-40 years in good health. Input material: memory CD4+ T cells sorted from blood. This sample's cell subset or site label indicates: CD45RA-negative fraction.

The DNA reads TGTGCCAGCAGCGTACAGGCATGGACCGGGGAGCTGTTTTTT. This encodes CASSVQAWTGELFF. This chain joins TRBV9 to TRBJ2-2, with the D segment identity uncertain. From the cysteine up to the phenylalanine, the CDR3 has a length of 14 residues. CDR3 DNA is the only sequence kept; it has 42 bases, read in frame from the first base. The germline V gene provides CDR1 SGDLS and CDR2 YYNGEE. V is cut by 1 base and J by 5 bases, and the space between the germline ends is 9 bases.